This TCR beta chain was recorded in a study of sequential checkpoint blockade in melanoma. The overall study: Randomization was 1:1 between first-line nivolumab→ipilimumab and ipilimumab→nivolumab. Both treatment sequences were followed by maintenance nivolumab.

This sample's treatment: randomized to nivolumab then ipilimumab (arm A) or the reverse (arm B). The table came from immunoSEQ multiplex PCR; TCRdb's copy has only in-frame clones and leaves some out. Among about 490 clones listed, around 25% were seen once. The germline gives CDR1 SGDLS, CDR2 YYNGEE. Trimming cost V 4 bases and J 7 bases; bases outside gene matches: 5. This CDR3 comprises 15 residues. Sequenced here: tumor tissue (inferred from file names), sampled from a patient given nivolumab and ipilimumab in sequence. The chain couples TRBV9 to TRBJ2-1; TRBD2 agrees at 13 bases. This clonotype originated in a human donor with melanoma. CDR3: CASSRLAGGSNEQFF. The CDR3, as DNA: TGTGCCAGCAGCCGACTAGCGGGAGGATCGAATGAGCAGTTCTTC.